Listed below are T cell receptor beta chains from one sample, sequenced in a study of PD-L1 blockade in urothelial cancer. Only in-frame clones appear in the TCRdb table, and some are missing; sequencing was by immunoSEQ multiplex PCR. The sample lists about 51,000 clones; more than 75% were seen once. The sequences come from PBMCs, collected around atezolizumab (anti-PD-L1) treatment. These TCRs come from a man between 60 and 75 years old with urothelial cancer. Both conserved end residues are part of each CDR3. Each record gives: J gene, D gene, clone size, V gene, CDR3 DNA, CDR3 protein. A D gene is named only where the DNA matches it firmly. Clone size is given for some rows only: seen once, a few or many times, or a class if the clone is expanded.

J: TRBJ2-2; D: TRBD2; size: -; V: TRBV5-6; DNA: TGTGCCAGCAGCTTTGGGGGACTAGACGGGGACGCCGGGGAGCTGTTTTTT; CDR3: CASSFGGLDGDAGELFF
J: TRBJ1-2; D: -; size: -; V: TRBV5-4; DNA: TGTGCCAGCAGCTTGGCAGGGGCCGATGGCTACACCTTC; CDR3: CASSLAGADGYTF
J: TRBJ2-1; D: TRBD2; size: -; V: TRBV7-2; DNA: TGTGCCAGCAGCTTAGTCGCGGGAGACTTTTACAATGAGCAGTTCTTC; CDR3: CASSLVAGDFYNEQFF
J: TRBJ2-3; D: TRBD2; size: -; V: TRBV11-3; DNA: TGTGCCAGCAGCTTTGAGGGAGGGTTGAGCACAGATACGCAGTATTTT; CDR3: CASSFEGGLSTDTQYF
J: TRBJ2-5; D: -; size: -; V: TRBV5-1; DNA: TGCGCCAGCAGCTCCGGGACAACACAAGAGACCCAGTACTTC; CDR3: CASSSGTTQETQYF
J: TRBJ2-7; D: TRBD1; size: -; V: TRBV18; DNA: TGTGCCAGCTCCCAGGGACAGGGGAACTCCTACGAGCAGTACTTC; CDR3: CASSQGQGNSYEQYF
J: TRBJ1-5; D: -; size: -; V: TRBV6-1; DNA: TGTGCCAGCAGTGAAGCATCACAGAATCAGCCCCAGCATTTT; CDR3: CASSEASQNQPQHF
J: TRBJ2-5; D: -; size: -; V: TRBV4-3; DNA: TGCGCCAGCAGCCAAGATTTAACTAGGACGGAAAGGGGAGGAGAGACCCAGTACTTC; CDR3: CASSQDLTRTERGGETQYF
J: TRBJ1-5; D: -; size: -; V: TRBV30; DNA: TGTGCCTGGAGTGTACGGGCAGGGTCTCAGCCCCAGCATTTT; CDR3: CAWSVRAGSQPQHF
J: TRBJ1-2; D: TRBD1; size: -; V: TRBV20-1; DNA: TGCAGTGCAACAGGGGGATATGGCTACACCTTC; CDR3: CSATGGYGYTF
J: TRBJ1-1; D: -; size: -; V: TRBV28; DNA: TGTGCCAGCAGCCCCACCGGGAGGAACACTGAAGCTTTCTTT; CDR3: CASSPTGRNTEAFF
J: TRBJ2-7; D: TRBD1; size: -; V: TRBV2; DNA: TGTGCCAGCAGTCCGACAGGGTCCTACGAGCAGTACTTC; CDR3: CASSPTGSYEQYF
J: TRBJ1-4; D: -; size: -; V: TRBV5-1; DNA: TGCGCCAGCAGCGACAGTGTTGGTCGTGAAAAACTGTTTTTT; CDR3: CASSDSVGREKLFF
J: TRBJ2-7; D: TRBD2; size: -; V: TRBV18; DNA: TGTGCCAGCTCACCACCGGGACTAGGAGTCTACGAGCAGTACTTC; CDR3: CASSPPGLGVYEQYF
J: TRBJ2-1; D: TRBD2; size: once; V: TRBV7-2; DNA: TGTGCCCGACCGGGACTAGCGGGGTCCAGCTCCTACAATGAGCAGTTCTTC; CDR3: CARPGLAGSSSYNEQFF
J: TRBJ1-2; D: -; size: once; V: TRBV30; DNA: TGTGCCTGGAGTAGACAGGTGTTCGGCTACACCTTC; CDR3: CAWSRQVFGYTF
J: TRBJ2-2; D: TRBD2; size: -; V: TRBV14; DNA: TGTGCCAGCAGGTCTAGCGGGAGGACCGGGGAGCTGTTTTTT; CDR3: CASRSSGRTGELFF
J: TRBJ2-7; D: TRBD1; size: -; V: TRBV15; DNA: TGTGCCACCAGCAGAACAGGGGGCCACGAGCAGTACTTC; CDR3: CATSRTGGHEQYF
J: TRBJ2-7; D: -; size: -; V: TRBV10-3; DNA: TGTGCCATCAGTGAGTCGTCAGGGGGGCCGTACTTC; CDR3: CAISESSGGPYF
J: TRBJ2-1; D: TRBD2; size: -; V: TRBV5-1; DNA: TGCGCCAGCAGCTCGCCCAGGCTAGCGGCTAACTACAATGAGCAGTTCTTC; CDR3: CASSSPRLAANYNEQFF
J: TRBJ2-5; D: -; size: once; V: TRBV5-1; DNA: TGCGCCAGCAGCTTGGGAGACACCCTTGAGACCCAGTACTTC; CDR3: CASSLGDTLETQYF
J: TRBJ2-7; D: -; size: -; V: TRBV10-1; DNA: TGCGCCCGGGCGGAGGGATCCTACGAGCAGTACTTC; CDR3: CARAEGSYEQYF
J: TRBJ2-1; D: TRBD2; size: once; V: TRBV28; DNA: TGTGCCAGCAGTAATAGCGGGAGGGGAGGTAATGAGCAGTTCTTC; CDR3: CASSNSGRGGNEQFF
J: TRBJ2-7; D: -; size: -; V: TRBV7-2; DNA: TGTGCCAGCAGTTCCACCCAGGGTTACGAGCAGTACTTC; CDR3: CASSSTQGYEQYF
J: TRBJ2-7; D: TRBD2; size: -; V: TRBV19; DNA: TGTGCCAGTAGTATAGCCGGGGGGGACAACGAGCAGTACTTC; CDR3: CASSIAGGDNEQYF
J: TRBJ1-1; D: -; size: -; V: TRBV18; DNA: TGTGCCAGCTCCCTGGACAGCTTGAACACTGAAGCTTTCTTT; CDR3: CASSLDSLNTEAFF
J: TRBJ1-4; D: -; size: -; V: TRBV4-1; DNA: TGCGCCAGCAGCCAAGGAACAGGGTGGGGTGAAAAACTGTTTTTT; CDR3: CASSQGTGWGEKLFF
J: TRBJ2-5; D: TRBD1; size: -; V: TRBV19; DNA: TGTGCCAGTATTGGACAGGACCAAGAGACCCAGTACTTC; CDR3: CASIGQDQETQYF
J: TRBJ1-5; D: -; size: -; V: TRBV6-1; DNA: TGTGCCAGCAGTGGAATGGCAGGGGCAGGGCAGCCCCAGCATTTT; CDR3: CASSGMAGAGQPQHF